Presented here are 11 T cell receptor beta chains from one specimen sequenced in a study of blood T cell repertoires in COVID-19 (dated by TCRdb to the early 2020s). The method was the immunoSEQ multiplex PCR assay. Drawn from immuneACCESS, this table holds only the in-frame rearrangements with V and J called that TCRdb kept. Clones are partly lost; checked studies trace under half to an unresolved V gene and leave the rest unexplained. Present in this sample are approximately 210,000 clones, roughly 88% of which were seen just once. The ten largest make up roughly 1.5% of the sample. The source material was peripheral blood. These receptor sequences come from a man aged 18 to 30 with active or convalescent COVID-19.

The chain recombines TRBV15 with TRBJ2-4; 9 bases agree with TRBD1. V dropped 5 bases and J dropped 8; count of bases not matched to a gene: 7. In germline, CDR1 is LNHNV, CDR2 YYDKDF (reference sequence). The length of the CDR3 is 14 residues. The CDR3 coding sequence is TGTGCCACCAGCCACAGGGGGCCGGGAGACATTCAGTACTTC. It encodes CATSHRGPGDIQYF.

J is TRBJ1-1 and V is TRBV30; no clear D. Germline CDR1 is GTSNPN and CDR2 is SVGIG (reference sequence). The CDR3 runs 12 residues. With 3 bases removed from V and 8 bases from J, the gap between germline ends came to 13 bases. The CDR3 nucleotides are TGTGCCTGGAGCTCTTACAGCTTAGAAGCTTTCTTT. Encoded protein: CAWSSYSLEAFF.

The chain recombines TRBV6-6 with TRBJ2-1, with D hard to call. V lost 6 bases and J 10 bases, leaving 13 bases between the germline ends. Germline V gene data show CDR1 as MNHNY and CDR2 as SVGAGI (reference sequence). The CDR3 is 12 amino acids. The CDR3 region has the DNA TGTGCCAGCAGCCAATACTTCGGGGAGCAGTTCTTC. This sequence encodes CASSQYFGEQFF.

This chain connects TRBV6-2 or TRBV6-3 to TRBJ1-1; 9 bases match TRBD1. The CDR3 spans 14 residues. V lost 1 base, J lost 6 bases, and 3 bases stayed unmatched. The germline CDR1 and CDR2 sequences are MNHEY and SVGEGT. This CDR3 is CASSYYRGLAEAFF. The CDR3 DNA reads TGTGCCAGCAGTTACTACAGGGGGCTCGCTGAAGCTTTCTTT.

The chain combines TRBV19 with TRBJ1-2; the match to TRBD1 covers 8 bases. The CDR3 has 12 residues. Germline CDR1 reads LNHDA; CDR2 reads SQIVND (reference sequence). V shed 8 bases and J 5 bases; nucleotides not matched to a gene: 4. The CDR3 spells CASGQGGYGYTF. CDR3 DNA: TGTGCCAGTGGACAGGGCGGTTATGGCTACACCTTC. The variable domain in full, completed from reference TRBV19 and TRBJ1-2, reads DGGITQSPKYLFRKEGQNVTLSCEQNLNHDAMYWYRQDPGQGLRLIYYSQIVNDFQKGDIAEGYSVSREKKESFPLTVTSAQKNPTAFYLCASGQGGYGYTFGSGTRLTVV.

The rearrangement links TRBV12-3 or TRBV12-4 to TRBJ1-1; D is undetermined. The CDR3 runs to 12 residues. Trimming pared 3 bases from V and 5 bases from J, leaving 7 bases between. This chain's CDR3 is CASSFSGTEAFF. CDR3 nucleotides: TGTGCCAGCAGTTTCTCGGGGACTGAAGCTTTCTTT.

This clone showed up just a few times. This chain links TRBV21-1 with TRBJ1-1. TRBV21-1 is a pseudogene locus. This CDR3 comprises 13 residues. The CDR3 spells CASSPRGVTEAFF. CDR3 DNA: TGTGCCAGCAGCCCAAGAGGCGTTACTGAAGCTTTCTTT.

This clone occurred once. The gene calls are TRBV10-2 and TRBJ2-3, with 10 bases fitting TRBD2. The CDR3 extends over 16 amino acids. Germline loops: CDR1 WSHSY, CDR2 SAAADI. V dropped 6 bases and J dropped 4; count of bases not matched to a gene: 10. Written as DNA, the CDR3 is TGCGCCAGCAGGGACCCTCCTAGCGGGAGTCCAGATACGCAGTATTTT. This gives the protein CASRDPPSGSPDTQYF.

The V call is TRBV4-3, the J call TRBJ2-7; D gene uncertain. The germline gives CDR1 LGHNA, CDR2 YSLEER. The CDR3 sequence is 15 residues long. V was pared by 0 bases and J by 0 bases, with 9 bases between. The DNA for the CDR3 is TGCGCCAGCAGCCAAGATAGAGGCAACTCCTACGAGCAGTACTTC. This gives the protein CASSQDRGNSYEQYF.

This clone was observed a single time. Here the CDR3 reads CAWSVPSAGRNEQFF. For the CDR3, the DNA is TGTGCCTGGAGTGTCCCCTCGGCAGGCAGGAATGAGCAGTTCTTC. The rearrangement joins TRBV30 to TRBJ2-1; D gene unclear. Germline CDR1 GTSNPN, CDR2 SVGIG (reference sequence). The CDR3 extends over 15 amino acids. Trimming removed 0 bases at V and 7 bases at J, with 16 bases between.

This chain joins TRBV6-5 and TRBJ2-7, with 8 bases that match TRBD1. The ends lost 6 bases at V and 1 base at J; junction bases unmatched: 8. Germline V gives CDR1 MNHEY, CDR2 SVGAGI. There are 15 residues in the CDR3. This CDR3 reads CASRLATGASYEQYF. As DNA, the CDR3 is TGTGCCAGCAGACTGGCGACAGGGGCGTCCTACGAGCAGTACTTC.